This T cell receptor beta chain emerged from a study of CD8+CD57+ T cells in acquired aplastic anemia (dated by TCRdb to the late 2010s). Describing the broader study: DNA extracted from sorted CD4+ and CD8+ cells had a mean of roughly 3.4 ug, with a range of roughly 0.19 to 27.4 ug. CD8+CD57+ expansion was defined as frequency above the mean frequency observed in healthy subjects.

This clonotype appeared many times. Its antigen is still unknown. No base quality values were provided; no much bigger clone lies one nucleotide off. Flow cytometry had shown CD8+CD57+ cell expansion in the patients selected for sequencing. Every patient had severe acquired aplastic anemia, diagnosed using the International Study of Aplastic Anemia and Agranulocytosis and Camitta criteria. No therapy had been received by the patients at the time of blood sampling. In the study, sorted CD4+ and CD8+ blood T cells from patients with severe aplastic anemia and from healthy subjects underwent deep sequencing of TCR repertoires. In the USA, patient enrollment took place under clinicaltrials.gov protocols 00001620, 01623167, 00001397, 00071045, 00081523 and 00961064. Ficoll-Paque density gradient centrifugation was used to isolate peripheral blood mononuclear cells. Before DNA was extracted, CD4+ and CD8+ T cells were sorted using either FACS or magnetic beads.

From the cysteine through the phenylalanine, the CDR3 covers 12 amino acids. The retained sequence is limited to the CDR3, 36 bases, with the frame set at the first base. Based on the germline V gene, the CDR1 and CDR2 sequences are MNHEY and SVGEGT. V loses 6 bases of germline sequence and J loses 5 bases, and the interval between the two ends is 5 bases. Genomic DNA was used as template for profiling of TCR beta VDJ combinations and CDR3 sequences. An Illumina HiSeq 2000 was used for TCR repertoire sequencing. Under the source paper's analysis protocol: TRBV/TRBJ rearrangement plots, CDR3 size and DJ length profiles, and Simpson's diversity index were used to assess repertoires. The most abundant DNA sequence in the deep sequencing data was taken as the immunodominant clone. CDR3 amino acid sequences were screened for sharing across subjects and were compared with published repertoires and the VDJdb database. TCRdb reworked the public reads: Q25 trimming with fastp, MiXCR clone assembly, productive beta chains retained. When rows share a CDR3 protein, they turn into one entry using the most common DNA and genes. These V and J calls derive from TCRdb rather than the authors' analysis. The sample includes 200,000 to 250,000 distinct CDR3 sequences, with about 44% observed a single time. Of the sample, less than 9% is held by the ten largest clones.

General study outcomes and caveats: Although 25 to 30 CD8+ CDR3 sequences were shared by patients and controls, these sequences appeared highly expressed in patients and within the immunodominant clones of patients. CD8+ Simpson's diversity did not differ significantly between patients and healthy controls (P=0.060).

Sequences were obtained from sorted CD4+, CD8+, or CD8+CD57+ T cells (not recorded which) from PBMCs. The rearrangement combines TRBV6-2 or TRBV6-3 with TRBJ1-6; the D gene cannot be resolved reliably. The receptor was derived from a human donor with aplastic anemia. The CDR3 protein sequence reads: CASSLDNSPLHF. The nucleotide sequence reads as follows: TGTGCCAGCAGCCTCGATAATTCACCCCTCCACTTT.